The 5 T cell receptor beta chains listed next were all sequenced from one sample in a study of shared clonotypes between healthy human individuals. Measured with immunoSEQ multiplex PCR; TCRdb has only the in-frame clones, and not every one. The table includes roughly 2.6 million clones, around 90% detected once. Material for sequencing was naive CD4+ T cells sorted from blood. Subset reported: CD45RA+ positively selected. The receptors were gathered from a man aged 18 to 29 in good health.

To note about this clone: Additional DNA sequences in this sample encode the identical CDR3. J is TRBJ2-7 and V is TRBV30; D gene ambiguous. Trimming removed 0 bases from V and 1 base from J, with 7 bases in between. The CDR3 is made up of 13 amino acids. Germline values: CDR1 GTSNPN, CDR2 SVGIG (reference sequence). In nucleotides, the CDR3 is TGTGCCTGGAGTGTCTCCAGTTCCTACGAGCAGTACTTC. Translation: CAWSVSSSYEQYF.

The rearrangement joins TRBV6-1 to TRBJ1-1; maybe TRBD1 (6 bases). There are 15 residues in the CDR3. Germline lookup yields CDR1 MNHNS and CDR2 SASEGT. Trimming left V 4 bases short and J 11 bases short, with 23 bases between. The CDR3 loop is CASSVTYTGYAEAFF. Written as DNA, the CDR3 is TGTGCCAGCAGTGTCACCTACACAGGGTATGCAGAGGCTTTCTTT.

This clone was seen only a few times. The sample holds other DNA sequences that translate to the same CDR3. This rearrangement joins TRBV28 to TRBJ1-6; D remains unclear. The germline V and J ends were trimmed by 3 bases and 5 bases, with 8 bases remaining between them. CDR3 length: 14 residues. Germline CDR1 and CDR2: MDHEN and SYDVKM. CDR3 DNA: TGTGCCAGCAGTTTCGGCAGAGATAATTCACCCCTCCACTTT. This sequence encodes CASSFGRDNSPLHF.

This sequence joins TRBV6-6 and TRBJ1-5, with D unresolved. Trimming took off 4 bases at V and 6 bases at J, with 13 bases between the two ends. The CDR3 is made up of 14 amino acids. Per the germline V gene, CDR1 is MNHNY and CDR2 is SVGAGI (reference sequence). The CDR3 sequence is CASSSSTGGQPQHF. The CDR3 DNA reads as TGTGCCAGCAGTTCCTCGACGGGCGGTCAGCCCCAGCATTTT.

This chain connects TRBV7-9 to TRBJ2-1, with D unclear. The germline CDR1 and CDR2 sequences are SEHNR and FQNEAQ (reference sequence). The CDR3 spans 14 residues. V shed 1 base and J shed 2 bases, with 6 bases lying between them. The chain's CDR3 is CASSLDFPYNEQFF. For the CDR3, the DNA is TGTGCCAGCAGCTTAGACTTTCCCTACAATGAGCAGTTCTTC. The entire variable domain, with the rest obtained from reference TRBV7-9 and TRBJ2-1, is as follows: DTGVSQNPRHKITKRGQNVTFRCDPISEHNRLYWYRQTLGQGPEFLTYFQNEAQLEKSRLLSDRFSAERPKGSFSTLEIQRTEQGDSAMYLCASSLDFPYNEQFFGPGTRLTVL.